The 19 T cell receptor beta chains presented below share a single source sample, sequenced in a study of siplizumab effects on memory and regulatory T cells. Data came from immunoSEQ multiplex PCR; TCRdb stores just in-frame clones and leaves some out. The data contain about 110,000 clones, roughly 94% of them seen just once; the ten biggest clones take up 0.75%. The sequenced sample was Tregs sorted from blood. The receptors originated from a human donor in good health.

The chain has TRBV5-1 and TRBJ1-1; TRBD1 might be the D (5 bases). The CDR3 is 18 residues long. V was cut by 4 bases and J by 4 bases, with 26 bases left in between. Germline assignment: CDR1 SGHRS and CDR2 YFSETQ. The CDR3 DNA reads TGCGCCAGCAGCCAATCTGGCGGGTGGTGGGGACTAAGCACTGAAGCTTTCTTT. Protein sequence: CASSQSGGWWGLSTEAFF.

This sequence joins TRBV18 and TRBJ1-4, with 8 bases identical to TRBD1. The CDR3 has 16 amino acids. Per the germline V gene, CDR1 is KGHSH and CDR2 is LQKENI. Trimming took 3 bases from V and 12 from J; bases not matched to a gene: 15. This CDR3 reads CASSPTTGVQGRELFF. CDR3 sequence (DNA): TGTGCCAGCTCACCGACGACAGGGGTCCAGGGTAGGGAACTGTTTTTT.

The chain is built from TRBV5-1 and TRBJ1-1, with 7 bases identical to TRBD1. Germline V gives CDR1 SGHRS, CDR2 YFSETQ. V lost 4 bases, J lost 1 base, and 7 bases stayed unmatched. The CDR3 consists of 15 residues. The CDR3 coding sequence is TGCGCCAGCAGCCTTGGGACAGCTTCGAACACTGAAGCTTTCTTT. Protein product: CASSLGTASNTEAFF.

This clone has just a few counts. The gene calls are TRBV5-8 and TRBJ1-1; D is possibly TRBD1 (5 bases). The length of the CDR3 is 15 residues. Germline-derived CDR1 and CDR2 are SGHTS and YDEGEE. V dropped 4 bases and J dropped 6 bases, with 19 bases sitting between them. The chain's CDR3 is CASSLTYAWDSEAFF. In nucleotides, the CDR3 is TGTGCCAGCAGCCTCACATACGCTTGGGACTCTGAAGCTTTCTTT.

The gene calls are TRBV20-1 and TRBJ2-7; D not certain. This CDR3 comprises 11 residues. The germline CDR1 and CDR2 sequences are DFQATT and SNEGSKA (reference sequence). Trimming cost V 2 bases and J 6 bases, with 8 bases left between them. The CDR3 loop reads CSARRAVEQYF. CDR3 in DNA: TGCAGTGCTAGAAGGGCAGTCGAGCAGTACTTC.

This clone was picked up a small number of times. The CDR3 does not end in the conserved phenylalanine or tryptophan, so this is likely a read error. No DNA is shown, since the ends of the CDR3 on it are uncertain; the CDR3 is the one TCRdb lists. The genes are TRBV20-1 and TRBJ1-1; TRBD1, the table's D call, was not compared with the DNA. Germline V CDR1 and CDR2: DFQATT, SNEGSKA (reference sequence). The CDR3 sequence runs 11 residues, both termini included. CDR3 sequence reads: CSARDSISDSL.

V gene TRBV5-6 combines with J gene TRBJ2-1; weak D call: TRBD1 (6 bases). V lost 0 bases and J lost 2, with 12 bases in between. The CDR3 is 16 amino acids. In germline, CDR1 is SGHDT, CDR2 YYEEEE. CDR3 in amino acids: CASSLDLGGTYNEQFF. CDR3 DNA: TGTGCCAGCAGCTTGGATCTAGGGGGAACCTACAATGAGCAGTTCTTC.

Only a few counts were recorded for this clone. The chain carries TRBV18 and TRBJ1-1; TRBD1 might be the D (5 bases). This CDR3 contains 13 residues. The germline V gene has CDR1 KGHSH and CDR2 LQKENI. Trimming removed 4 bases at V and 1 base at J, with 7 bases between. CDR3 in amino acids: CASSLDRNTEAFF. Written as DNA, the CDR3 is TGTGCCAGCTCACTAGACAGGAACACTGAAGCTTTCTTT.

The rearrangement uses TRBV7-9 and TRBJ1-3; 8 nucleotides align to TRBD1. J lost 16 bases, V lost 5 bases, and 13 bases had no gene match. Germline V gives CDR1 SEHNR, CDR2 FQNEAQ (reference sequence). The CDR3 consists of 13 residues. The CDR3 nucleotides are TGTGCCAGCAGCGAGAAAAACGACAGGGGACTTTATTTT. Amino acids: CASSEKNDRGLYF.

This clone has only one observation. The rearrangement uses TRBV18 and TRBJ2-7, with D possibly matching TRBD2 (6 bases). CDR1 is KGHSH and CDR2 is LQKENI in the germline V gene. The germline V and J ends were trimmed by 5 bases and 0 bases, with 11 bases remaining between them. The CDR3 sequence is 14 residues long. CDR3 protein: CASSTTSTSYEQYF. In DNA form, the CDR3 reads TGTGCCAGCTCAACAACTAGCACCTCCTACGAGCAGTACTTC.

The rearrangement links TRBV19 to TRBJ2-5; D is possibly TRBD2 (6 bases). The CDR3 extends over 15 amino acids. Per the germline V gene, CDR1 is LNHDA and CDR2 is SQIVND (reference sequence). Between the trimmed V and J ends, which lost 4 bases and 3 bases, there was a span of 15 bases. The CDR3 here is CASSSWDSEEETQYF. The CDR3 region has the DNA TGTGCCAGTAGTAGCTGGGACTCCGAGGAAGAGACCCAGTACTTC.

The chain uses TRBV7-3 and TRBJ2-5; TRBD2 matches at 9 bases. The trim removed 2 bases at V and 5 bases at J, leaving 12 bases unmatched. Germline CDR1 is SGHTA and CDR2 is FQGTGA. The CDR3 runs to 17 residues. The CDR3 sequence: CASSLYPSGMGEETQYF. The CDR3, as DNA: TGTGCCAGCAGCTTATATCCTAGCGGGATGGGAGAGGAGACCCAGTACTTC.

J is TRBJ1-2 and V is TRBV18, with a possible D match to TRBD1 (5 bases). V was clipped by 1 base and J by 3 bases, with 12 bases between them. Germline assignment: CDR1 KGHSH and CDR2 LQKENI. This CDR3 has 15 residues. Here the CDR3 reads CASSPRGESDYGYTF. For the CDR3, the DNA is TGTGCCAGCTCACCACGGGGGGAATCGGACTATGGCTACACCTTC.

J is TRBJ2-3 and V is TRBV9; D remains ambiguous. In germline, CDR1 is SGDLS, CDR2 YYNGEE. The CDR3 is made up of 12 amino acids. With 3 bases removed from V and 4 bases from J, the gap between germline ends came to 6 bases. CDR3 sequence: CASSAEADTQYF. The CDR3 region has the DNA TGTGCCAGCAGCGCCGAGGCAGATACGCAGTATTTT.

The CDR3 here is CASSLGGSNTEAFF. The CDR3, as DNA: TGTGCCAGCAGCCTAGGCGGTTCGAACACTGAAGCTTTCTTT. The chain carries TRBV5-6 and TRBJ1-1; D is unresolved. Trimming took 4 bases from V and 1 from J, leaving 11 bases between them. The CDR3 extends over 14 amino acids. From germline, CDR1 is SGHDT and CDR2 YYEEEE.

The J gene is TRBJ2-3, the V gene TRBV7-2, with D unclear. The germline V and J ends were trimmed by 1 base and 5 bases, with 16 bases remaining between them. The CDR3 is made up of 16 amino acids. Germline values: CDR1 SGHTA, CDR2 FQGNSA. The CDR3 is CASSLENPSSGDTQYF. CDR3 nucleotides: TGTGCCAGCAGCTTAGAGAATCCCTCCTCGGGAGATACGCAGTATTTT.

V and J are TRBV11-2 and TRBJ2-3, with D hard to call. Germline V CDR1 and CDR2: SGHAT, FQNNGV. The ends were cut back, 3 bases at V and 4 bases at J, with 14 bases in the middle. The CDR3 runs to 15 residues. The CDR3 loop reads CASSLTTPRPDTQYF. In nucleotides, the CDR3 is TGTGCCAGCAGCTTGACAACACCACGCCCAGATACGCAGTATTTT. Together with reference TRBV11-2 and TRBJ2-3, the CDR3 gives the full variable domain: EAGVAQSPRYKIIEKRQSVAFWCNPISGHATLYWYQQILGQGPKLLIQFQNNGVVDDSQLPKDRFSAERLKGVDSTLKIQPAKLEDSAVYLCASSLTTPRPDTQYFGPGTRLTVL.

This chain joins TRBV10-1 and TRBJ2-1; D call uncertain. Between the trimmed V and J ends, which lost 2 bases and 6 bases, there was a span of 11 bases. Germline CDR1 reads WNHNN; CDR2 reads SYGVQD (reference sequence). The CDR3 extends over 14 amino acids. CDR3 DNA sequence: TGCGCCAGCAGTGAGAGTACGGTCCGCAATGAGCAGTTCTTC. It yields the protein CASSESTVRNEQFF.

This clone was seen once. This rearrangement joins TRBV5-4 to TRBJ1-2; D remains ambiguous. Trimming shortened V by 3 bases and J by 7 bases, and 10 bases separated the two germline ends. This CDR3 has 12 amino acids. The germline CDR1 and CDR2 sequences are SGHNT and YYREEE (reference sequence). The CDR3 spells CASSSVEVGYTF. DNA for the CDR3: TGTGCCAGCAGCTCCGTGGAAGTTGGCTACACCTTC.